A single sample is the source of the 20 T cell receptor beta chains below, sequenced in a study of blood T cell repertoires in COVID-19. Clones were sequenced by immunoSEQ multiplex PCR, and TCRdb holds only the in-frame ones, with some missing. The table shows about 130,000 clones, with 70% to 80% occurring only once. Sequencing was performed on peripheral blood. These receptor sequences come from a human donor in a cohort sampled during active COVID-19.

V usage is TRBV19 and J usage is TRBJ1-2; perhaps TRBD1 as D (5 bases). The V gene lost 6 bases and the J gene lost 8 bases, with 16 bases spanning the gap. Germline V gene sequence: CDR1 LNHDA, CDR2 SQIVND (reference sequence). The CDR3 runs to 13 residues. For the CDR3, the DNA is TGTGCCAGTAGCCTCGGGCAGGGCGTCGGCTACACCTTC. It encodes CASSLGQGVGYTF.

The sample holds a few counts of this clone. J is TRBJ1-1 and V is TRBV18; unclear D gene. V was shortened by 4 bases and J by 1 base, with 7 bases between the two germline ends. The length of the CDR3 is 13 residues. Germline V CDR1 and CDR2: KGHSH, LQKENI. CDR3 bases: TGTGCCAGCTCACTTGAGGGGAACACTGAAGCTTTCTTT. This translates into CASSLEGNTEAFF.

This clone has more than one count but fewer than ten. The chain is built from TRBV6-5 and TRBJ1-1; tentatively, D is TRBD1 (5 bases). This CDR3 contains 13 residues. Trimming removed 6 bases at V and 3 bases at J, with 11 bases between. The V gene's germline CDR1 is MNHEY and CDR2 SVGAGI. In DNA, the CDR3 is TGTGCCAGCAGACCGGGGGTCCACACTGAAGCTTTCTTT. It codes for CASRPGVHTEAFF.

V and J are TRBV11-3 and TRBJ2-1, with 14 bases identical to TRBD2. The CDR3 totals 16 residues. The junction had 5 bases not matched to a gene; V was cut back by 5 bases and J by 5 bases. Germline lookup yields CDR1 SGHNT and CDR2 YENEEA. The CDR3: CASSREGLAGDNEQFF. CDR3 DNA: TGTGCCAGCAGCCGGGAGGGACTAGCGGGGGACAATGAGCAGTTCTTC.

This chain connects TRBV5-6 to TRBJ2-7, with 8 bases lining up with TRBD1. CDR3 length equals 15 residues. After removal of 0 bases from V and 4 bases from J, the junction contained 6 bases not matched to a gene. Germline lookup yields CDR1 SGHDT and CDR2 YYEEEE. CDR3 nucleotides: TGTGCCAGCAGCTTGGGCGGACAGGGACGATACGAGCAGTACTTC. Translated, it gives CASSLGGQGRYEQYF.

The chain is built from TRBV12-5 and TRBJ1-6; the D gene is possibly TRBD1 (5 bases). V shed 1 base and J shed 11 bases, with 9 bases lying between them. CDR1 LGHNT and CDR2 FRNRAP come from the germline V gene. The CDR3 covers 13 residues. CDR3 sequence: CASGLEQDAPLHF. The DNA for the CDR3 is TGTGCTAGTGGTTTGGAACAGGACGCACCCCTCCACTTT.

CDR3 protein: CASRQAGGISYNEQFF. The CDR3 bases are TGTGCCAGCAGACAAGCGGGGGGAATCTCCTACAATGAGCAGTTCTTC. This chain uses TRBV2 with TRBJ2-1, with TRBD2 matching 9 bases. V shed 6 bases, J shed 0 bases, and the junction held 6 bases outside the gene matches. Germline V gene sequence: CDR1 SNHLY, CDR2 FYNNEI. The CDR3 contains 16 residues. The variable domain in full, completed from reference TRBV2 and TRBJ2-1, reads EPEVTQTPSHQVTQMGQEVILRCVPISNHLYFYWYRQILGQKVEFLVSFYNNEISEKSEIFDDQFSVERPDGSNFTLKIRSTKLEDSAMYFCASRQAGGISYNEQFFGPGTRLTVL.

J is TRBJ1-5 and V is TRBV6-1; tentatively, D is TRBD1 (5 bases). The V end was cut by 0 bases, the J end by 0 bases, with 9 bases between. The CDR3 sequence is 16 residues long. The germline CDR1 and CDR2 sequences are MNHNS and SASEGT. The CDR3 DNA sequence: TGTGCCAGCAGTGAAGCGCGGGGCCGTAGCAATCAGCCCCAGCATTTT. It specifies CASSEARGRSNQPQHF.

The V gene is TRBV10-3, the J gene TRBJ1-1; no reliable D call. Germline loops: CDR1 ENHRY, CDR2 SYGVKD. V was cut by 8 bases and J by 3 bases, with 13 bases left in between. CDR3 length: 13 amino acids. As DNA, the CDR3 is TGTGCCATCGCCTTGCGGGCGGACACTGAAGCTTTCTTT. Encoded protein: CAIALRADTEAFF.

The rearrangement links TRBV29-1 to TRBJ1-1; maybe TRBD1 (6 bases). The germline V gene encodes CDR1 SQVTM and CDR2 ANQGSEA. Trimming took 7 bases from V and 1 from J, leaving 13 bases between them. This CDR3 contains 13 residues. CDR3 DNA sequence: TGCAGCGCCAATAAAGGGGGGAACACTGAAGCTTTCTTT. It translates to CSANKGGNTEAFF.

This chain uses TRBV18 with TRBJ1-1; D uncertain. This CDR3 has 15 amino acids. Germline V gene data show CDR1 as KGHSH and CDR2 as LQKENI. Trimming removed 8 bases at V and 0 bases at J, with 16 bases between. CDR3 sequence reads: CASTVNSELNTEAFF. The CDR3 DNA reads TGTGCCAGCACGGTAAATAGCGAATTGAACACTGAAGCTTTCTTT. The full variable domain, completed using reference TRBV18 and TRBJ1-1, is NAGVMQNPRHLVRRRGQEARLRCSPMKGHSHVYWYRQLPEEGLKFMVYLQKENIIDESGMPKERFSAEFPKEGPSILRIQQVVRGDSAAYFCASTVNSELNTEAFFGQGTRLTVV.

This sequence joins TRBV19 and TRBJ2-5, with D possibly matching TRBD2 (5 bases). Germline CDR1 and CDR2: LNHDA and SQIVND (reference sequence). With 7 bases removed from V and 5 bases from J, the gap between germline ends came to 20 bases. This CDR3 region has 15 residues. The CDR3 reads CASTRALLSEETQYF. The CDR3 coding sequence is TGTGCCAGTACCCGGGCCCTCCTTAGCGAGGAGACCCAGTACTTC.

The genes are TRBV30 and TRBJ2-7, with 8 bases fitting TRBD2. V lost 1 base, J lost 4 bases, and 9 bases stayed unmatched. CDR1 and CDR2 from the germline V gene are GTSNPN and SVGIG (reference sequence). This CDR3 has 15 amino acids. This CDR3 is CAWSGRAGVGYEQYF. In DNA, the CDR3 is TGTGCCTGGAGTGGAAGAGCGGGGGTTGGGTACGAGCAGTACTTC.

This clone has only a few counts. J is TRBJ2-1 and V is TRBV11-2; 8 bases agree with TRBD2. Trimming cost V 4 bases and J 3 bases; bases outside gene matches: 8. In germline, CDR1 is SGHAT, CDR2 FQNNGV. The CDR3 totals 16 residues. The CDR3 here is CASSSPLADYYNEQFF. The CDR3 DNA sequence: TGTGCCAGCAGCTCGCCACTAGCGGACTACTACAATGAGCAGTTCTTC.

The rearrangement links TRBV2 to TRBJ2-3; 9 nucleotides align to TRBD2. J lost 0 bases, V lost 4 bases, and 8 bases had no gene match. The CDR3 runs 17 residues. Germline V gene data show CDR1 as SNHLY and CDR2 as FYNNEI. The CDR3 here is CASSAISSGGSTDTQYF. CDR3 sequence (DNA): TGTGCCAGCAGTGCCATCTCGAGCGGGGGGAGCACAGATACGCAGTATTTT.

This clone was seen more than once but under ten times. The chain uses TRBV11-2 and TRBJ1-2; a weak D match, TRBD1 (5 bases). V was shortened by 4 bases and J by 12 bases, with 15 bases between the two germline ends. The V gene's germline CDR1 is SGHAT and CDR2 FQNNGV. The CDR3 spans 12 residues. The CDR3 DNA reads TGTGCCAGCAGCTCGGGGAGGGGTACTCACACCTTC. Amino acids: CASSSGRGTHTF. Variable domain in full (rest from reference TRBV11-2 and TRBJ1-2): EAGVAQSPRYKIIEKRQSVAFWCNPISGHATLYWYQQILGQGPKLLIQFQNNGVVDDSQLPKDRFSAERLKGVDSTLKIQPAKLEDSAVYLCASSSGRGTHTFGSGTRLTVV.

This chain joins TRBV14 and TRBJ2-3; TRBD2 aligns across 9 bases. Germline values: CDR1 SGHDN, CDR2 FVKESK. Losses at the gene ends were 0 bases for V and 5 bases for J; bases not matched to a gene: 6. The CDR3 is 16 residues long. CDR3 sequence (DNA): TGTGCCAGCAGCCAAGAAGGCGGGGGGGCAAAAGATACGCAGTATTTT. It translates to CASSQEGGGAKDTQYF.

CDR3 bases: TGCGCCAGCAGCTTGGACAGTCCTAACTATGGCTACACCTTC. Residues: CASSLDSPNYGYTF. The chain joins TRBV5-1 to TRBJ1-2; no clear D. From germline, CDR1 is SGHRS and CDR2 YFSETQ. V dropped 0 bases and J dropped 0 bases, with 6 bases sitting between them. This CDR3 is 14 amino acids long.

The chain has TRBV4-2 and TRBJ2-2; TRBD2 matches 12 bases. V was pared by 0 bases and J by 5 bases, with 4 bases of the junction left unmatched. Germline V gene data show CDR1 as LGHNA and CDR2 as YNFKEQ. The CDR3 spans 17 residues. CDR3 nucleotides: TGTGCCAGCAGCCAAGATATAACTAGCGGGGGGACCGGGGAGCTGTTTTTT. This codes for CASSQDITSGGTGELFF.

V and J are TRBV5-6 and TRBJ1-2; D might be TRBD1 (5 bases). V gave up 0 bases and J gave up 8 bases, with 11 bases separating them. Germline assignment: CDR1 SGHDT and CDR2 YYEEEE. The CDR3 has 13 amino acids. Here the CDR3 reads CASSLETERGYTF. CDR3 coding DNA: TGTGCCAGCAGCTTGGAGACAGAACGGGGCTACACCTTC. The entire variable domain, with the rest obtained from reference TRBV5-6 and TRBJ1-2, is as follows: DAGVTQSPTHLIKTRGQQVTLRCSPKSGHDTVSWYQQALGQGPQFIFQYYEEEERQRGNFPDRFSGHQFPNYSSELNVNALLLGDSALYLCASSLETERGYTFGSGTRLTVV.